This paragraph reports one TCR beta chain. As yet, its antigen is unknown. This record comes from a study of shared clonotypes between healthy human individuals. Germline CDR1 reads SGHRS; CDR2 reads YFSETQ. Trimming at V came to 4 bases and at J to 2 bases, leaving 12 bases not matched to a gene. The CDR3 sequence is 17 residues long. Study-wide findings and caveats: Around 5% of naive CD4 clonotypes were common to a few donors. Generation probabilities were higher for clonotypes shared across all four sorted-subset donors than for unshared ones.

Assay: immunoSEQ multiplex PCR; the TCRdb copy retains only in-frame clones and omits some. The repertoire includes about 1,500,000 clones, roughly 97% of them detected once, and approximately 1.1% sits in the top ten. Sequenced sample: naive CD4+ T cells sorted from blood. Subset here: CD45RA+ positively selected. This clonotype was sampled from a man aged 25-45 years in good health. The genes are TRBV5-1 and TRBJ2-1; 7 nucleotides match TRBD1. The CDR3 DNA is TGCGCCAGCAGCCTCGGGACAGCTTATAGACCCTACAATGAGCAGTTCTTC. This gives the protein CASSLGTAYRPYNEQFF.